The 16 T cell receptor beta chains given below trace back to one sample, sequenced in a study of OX40 agonist ivuxolimab in advanced cancers. Data came from immunoSEQ multiplex PCR; TCRdb stores just in-frame clones and leaves some out. The sample comprises some 45,000 clones, approximately 80% of which are singletons, and roughly 2.6% rests with the top ten. The sequencing used CD4+ or CD8+ T cells sorted from blood, collected in a trial of the OX40 agonist ivuxolimab. The receptor source for this set is an adult with an advanced solid tumor such as melanoma, head and neck, liver or kidney cancer.

This clone came up a few times. The chain links TRBV11-1 to TRBJ2-2; a possible D gene is TRBD2 (5 bases). The V end lost 4 bases, the J end lost 0 bases, and 9 bases lay between the germline ends. CDR1 SGHAT and CDR2 FQDESV come from the germline V gene (reference sequence). The CDR3 contains 15 residues. CDR3 region: CASSSDFANTGELFF. CDR3 DNA: TGTGCCAGCAGCTCGGACTTCGCGAACACCGGGGAGCTGTTTTTT. The full variable domain, with the rest looked up from reference TRBV11-1 and TRBJ2-2, is EAEVAQSPRYKITEKSQAVAFWCDPISGHATLYWYRQILGQGPELLVQFQDESVVDDSQLPKDRFSAERLKGVDSTLKIQPAELGDSAMYLCASSSDFANTGELFFGEGSRLTVL.

The V gene is TRBV11-2, the J gene TRBJ2-7; either TRBD1 or TRBD2 may fit D (5 bases each). The CDR3 covers 14 residues. V lost 5 bases and J 2 bases, leaving 13 bases between the germline ends. Germline V lookup: CDR1 SGHAT, CDR2 FQNNGV. The CDR3 sequence: CASSLWDRPYEQYF. CDR3 nucleotide sequence: TGTGCCAGCAGCCTATGGGACCGTCCCTACGAGCAGTACTTC.

The chain combines TRBV5-1 with TRBJ2-3, with a weak D call TRBD1 (5 bases). V was cut by 3 bases and J by 3 bases, with 11 bases left in between. CDR3 size: 14 residues. Germline lookup yields CDR1 SGHRS and CDR2 YFSETQ. The CDR3 DNA is TGCGCCAGCAGCTCAGGAAAGGGGACAGATACGCAGTATTTT. This sequence encodes CASSSGKGTDTQYF. Based on the CDR3 plus reference TRBV5-1 and TRBJ2-3, the full variable domain is KAGVTQTPRYLIKTRGQQVTLSCSPISGHRSVSWYQQTPGQGLQFLFEYFSETQRNKGNFPGRFSGRQFSNSRSEMNVSTLELGDSALYLCASSSGKGTDTQYFGPGTRLTVL.

This clone was detected only once. This chain links TRBV7-9 with TRBJ1-2, with TRBD1 matching 10 bases. With V trimmed by 4 bases and J by 5 bases, 7 bases remained unmatched. This CDR3 region has 15 residues. Germline assignment: CDR1 SEHNR and CDR2 FQNEAQ (reference sequence). CDR3 nucleotides: TGTGCCAGCAGCTCCCGGGACAGGGGAGGTTATGGCTACACCTTC. Encoded protein: CASSSRDRGGYGYTF.

The chain recombines TRBV15 with TRBJ2-5, with 7 nucleotides matching TRBD1. This CDR3 is built from 14 residues. With V trimmed by 5 bases and J by 5 bases, 8 bases remained unmatched. The germline CDR1 and CDR2 sequences are LNHNV and YYDKDF (reference sequence). This CDR3 is CATSFRQGRETQYF. In DNA form, the CDR3 reads TGTGCCACCAGCTTTAGACAGGGTAGGGAGACCCAGTACTTC.

The rearrangement joins TRBV19 to TRBJ1-6; no clear D gene. The length of the CDR3 is 13 residues. Germline CDR1 reads LNHDA; CDR2 reads SQIVND (reference sequence). V was trimmed by 7 bases and J by 0 bases, leaving 4 bases between them. CDR3 in amino acids: CASIGSYNSPLHF. Written as DNA, the CDR3 is TGTGCCAGTATAGGCTCCTATAATTCACCCCTCCACTTT.

The rearrangement links TRBV29-1 to TRBJ2-7, with 7 bases aligning to TRBD2. V gave up 1 base and J gave up 1 base; unmatched junction bases: 10. The CDR3 consists of 16 residues. From germline, CDR1 is SQVTM and CDR2 ANQGSEA. CDR3 DNA: TGCAGCGTTGAAGGCGGGCGAAGCGGGGTATCCTACGAGCAGTACTTC. The encoded protein is CSVEGGRSGVSYEQYF.

The chain is built from TRBV7-6 and TRBJ2-1, with TRBD2 identical over 11 bases. Germline CDR1 is SGHVS and CDR2 is FNYEAQ. V lost 1 base, J lost 7 bases, and 6 bases stayed unmatched. This CDR3 region has 16 residues. The CDR3 is CASSLGRLAGRNEQFF. The CDR3 DNA reads TGTGCCAGCAGCTTAGGCCGACTAGCGGGACGGAATGAGCAGTTCTTC.

To note about this clone: Germline and junction disagree at one end, which may indicate a read error. The gene calls are TRBV29-1 and TRBJ2-1; no firm D call. The CDR3 is 10 amino acids. CDR1 is SQVTM, CDR2 ANQGSEA, per germline. The CDR3 coding sequence is TGCAGCGTCTCCAACAATGAGCAGTTCTTC. Translated: CSVSNNEQFF.

V is TRBV7-3 and J is TRBJ2-7; 8 bases align to TRBD2. This CDR3 region has 13 residues. Germline lookup yields CDR1 SGHTA and CDR2 FQGTGA. V was clipped by 6 bases and J by 2 bases; unmatched bases: 3. The CDR3 region is CASSSGGPYEQYF. The DNA of the CDR3 is TGTGCCAGCAGTTCGGGAGGGCCCTACGAGCAGTACTTC.

This chain connects TRBV7-2 to TRBJ1-2; D possibly corresponds to TRBD1 (5 bases). V lost 1 base and J lost 8, with 14 bases in between. The CDR3 extends over 14 amino acids. Germline lookup yields CDR1 SGHTA and CDR2 FQGNSA. DNA for the CDR3: TGTGCCAGCAGCTTAGACCCAGGGTCAGGGGGCTACACCTTC. Translated: CASSLDPGSGGYTF. The full variable domain, completed using reference TRBV7-2 and TRBJ1-2, is GAGVSQSPSNKVTEKGKDVELRCDPISGHTALYWYRQSLGQGLEFLIYFQGNSAPDKSGLPSDRFSAERTGGSVSTLTIQRTQQEDSAVYLCASSLDPGSGGYTFGSGTRLTVV.

The chain has TRBV6-1 and TRBJ1-5; D unresolved. The CDR3 has 14 residues. Trimming left V 9 bases short and J 3 bases short, with 15 bases between. Germline values: CDR1 MNHNS, CDR2 SASEGT. The CDR3 spells CASRVGISNQPQHF. The CDR3 DNA is TGTGCCAGTCGCGTTGGGATATCCAATCAGCCCCAGCATTTT.

This chain's CDR3 is CASRSSARGYQPQHF. The CDR3 coding sequence is TGTGCCAGCAGATCCTCCGCCAGAGGCTATCAGCCCCAGCATTTT. This chain links TRBV6-6 with TRBJ1-5; D remains unclear. The germline V gene encodes CDR1 MNHNY and CDR2 SVGAGI (reference sequence). V lost 6 bases and J 5 bases, leaving 17 bases between the germline ends. The CDR3 consists of 15 residues.

V gene TRBV11-2 combines with J gene TRBJ1-3; D gene uncertain. Per the germline V gene, CDR1 is SGHAT and CDR2 is FQNNGV. The CDR3 is made up of 13 amino acids. V lost 7 bases, J lost 0 bases, and 7 bases lay in between. The CDR3 DNA follows: TGTGCCAGCAAGAAGATCTCTGGAAACACCATATATTTT. Its translation: CASKKISGNTIYF.

CDR3 coding DNA: TGTGCCTGGAGGACGTACTATAATTCACCCCTCCACTTT. Its translation is CAWRTYYNSPLHF. The J gene is TRBJ1-6, the V gene TRBV30, with D unresolved. This CDR3 has 13 amino acids. The V end lost 3 bases, the J end lost 3 bases, and 6 bases lay between the germline ends. Germline V lookup: CDR1 GTSNPN, CDR2 SVGIG (reference sequence).

This rearrangement joins TRBV10-1 to TRBJ1-1; 8 bases map to TRBD1. CDR1 and CDR2 (germline): WNHNN, SYGVQD (reference sequence). CDR3 length equals 14 residues. V trimming: 6 bases; J trimming: 1 base; junction bases outside the gene matches: 4. The CDR3 spells CASRAGQGNTEAFF. In DNA form, the CDR3 reads TGCGCCAGCAGAGCCGGACAGGGGAACACTGAAGCTTTCTTT.